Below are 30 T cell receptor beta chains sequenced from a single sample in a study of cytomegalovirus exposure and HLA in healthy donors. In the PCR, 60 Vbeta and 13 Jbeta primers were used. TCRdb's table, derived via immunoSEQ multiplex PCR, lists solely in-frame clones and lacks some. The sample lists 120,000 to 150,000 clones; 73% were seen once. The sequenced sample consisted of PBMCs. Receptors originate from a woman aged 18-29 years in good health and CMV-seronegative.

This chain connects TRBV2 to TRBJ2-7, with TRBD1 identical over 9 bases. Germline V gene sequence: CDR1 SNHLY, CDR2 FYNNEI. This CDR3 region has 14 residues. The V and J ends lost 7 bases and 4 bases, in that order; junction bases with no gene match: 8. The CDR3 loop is CASNPQGARYEQYV. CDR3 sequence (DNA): TGTGCCAGCAACCCACAGGGGGCTAGGTACGAGCAGTACGTC.

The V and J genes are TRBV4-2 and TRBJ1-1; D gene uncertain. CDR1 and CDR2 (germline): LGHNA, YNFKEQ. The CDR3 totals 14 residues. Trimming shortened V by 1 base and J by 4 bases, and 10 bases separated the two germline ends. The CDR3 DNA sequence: TGTGCCAGCAGCCAAGTCCAAGGAGGCACTGAAGCTTTCTTT. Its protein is CASSQVQGGTEAFF.

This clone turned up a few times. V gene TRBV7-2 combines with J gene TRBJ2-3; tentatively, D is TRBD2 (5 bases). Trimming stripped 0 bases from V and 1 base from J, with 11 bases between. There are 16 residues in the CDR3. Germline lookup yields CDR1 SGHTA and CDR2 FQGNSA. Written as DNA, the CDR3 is TGTGCCAGCAGCTTAGCGAGGGCGCCAGGCACAGATACGCAGTATTTT. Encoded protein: CASSLARAPGTDTQYF.

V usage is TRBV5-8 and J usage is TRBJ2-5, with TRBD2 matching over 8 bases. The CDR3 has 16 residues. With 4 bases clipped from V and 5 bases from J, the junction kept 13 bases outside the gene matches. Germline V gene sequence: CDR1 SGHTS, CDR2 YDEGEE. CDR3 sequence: CASSAGGHTVPETQYF. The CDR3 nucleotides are TGTGCCAGCAGCGCGGGGGGTCACACGGTACCGGAGACCCAGTACTTC.

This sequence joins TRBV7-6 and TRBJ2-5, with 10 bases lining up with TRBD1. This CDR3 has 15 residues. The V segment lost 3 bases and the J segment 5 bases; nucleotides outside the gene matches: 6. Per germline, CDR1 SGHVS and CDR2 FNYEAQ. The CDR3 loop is CASSLLGQGFETQYF. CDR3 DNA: TGTGCCAGCAGCTTGCTGGGACAGGGGTTCGAGACCCAGTACTTC.

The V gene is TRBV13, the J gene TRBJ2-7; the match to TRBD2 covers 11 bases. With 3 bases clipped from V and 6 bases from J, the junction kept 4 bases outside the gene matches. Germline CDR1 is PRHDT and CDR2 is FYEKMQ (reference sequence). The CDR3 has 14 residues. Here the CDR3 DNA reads TGTGCCAGCAGCTTTTTTCTAGCGGGAGGCGAGCAGTACGTC. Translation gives CASSFFLAGGEQYV.

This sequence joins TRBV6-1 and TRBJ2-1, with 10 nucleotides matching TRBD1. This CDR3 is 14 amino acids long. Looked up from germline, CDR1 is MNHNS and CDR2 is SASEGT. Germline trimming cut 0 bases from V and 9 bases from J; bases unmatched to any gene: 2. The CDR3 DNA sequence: TGTGCCAGCAGTGAAGCTTGGGACAGGGGTGAGCAGTTCTTC. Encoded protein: CASSEAWDRGEQFF.

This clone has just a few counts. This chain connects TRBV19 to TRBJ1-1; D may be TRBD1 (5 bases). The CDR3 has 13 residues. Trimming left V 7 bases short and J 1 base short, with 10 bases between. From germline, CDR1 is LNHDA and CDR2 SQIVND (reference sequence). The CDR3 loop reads CASTTRENTEAFF. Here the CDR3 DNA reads TGTGCCAGTACTACCAGGGAGAACACTGAAGCTTTCTTT.

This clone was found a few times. This CDR3 reads CASSYRGRTEAFF. DNA for the CDR3: TGTGCCAGCAGTTATCGAGGGCGGACTGAAGCTTTCTTT. The chain uses TRBV6-5 and TRBJ1-1; D ambiguous. Germline values: CDR1 MNHEY, CDR2 SVGAGI. V was shortened by 3 bases and J by 5 bases, with 10 bases between the two germline ends. The CDR3 covers 13 residues.

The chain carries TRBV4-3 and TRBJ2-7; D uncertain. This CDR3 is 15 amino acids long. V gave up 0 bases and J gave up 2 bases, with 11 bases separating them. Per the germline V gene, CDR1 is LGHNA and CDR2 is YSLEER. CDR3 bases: TGCGCCAGCAGCCAAGAAGCCCCGGGTCCCTACGAGCAGTACTTC. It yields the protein CASSQEAPGPYEQYF.

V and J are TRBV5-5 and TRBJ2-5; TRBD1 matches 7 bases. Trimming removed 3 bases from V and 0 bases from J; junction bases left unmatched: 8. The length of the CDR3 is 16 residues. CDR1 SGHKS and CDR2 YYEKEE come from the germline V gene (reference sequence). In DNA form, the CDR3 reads TGTGCCAGCAGCTCAACCGGGACAGCGTACCAAGAGACCCAGTACTTC. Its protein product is CASSSTGTAYQETQYF.

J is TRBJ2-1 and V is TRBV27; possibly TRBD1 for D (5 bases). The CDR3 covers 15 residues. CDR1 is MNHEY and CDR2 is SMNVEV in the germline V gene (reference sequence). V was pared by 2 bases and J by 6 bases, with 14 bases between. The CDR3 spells CASSLGRVQGNEQFF. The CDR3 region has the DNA TGTGCCAGCAGTTTAGGCAGGGTTCAGGGCAATGAGCAGTTCTTC.

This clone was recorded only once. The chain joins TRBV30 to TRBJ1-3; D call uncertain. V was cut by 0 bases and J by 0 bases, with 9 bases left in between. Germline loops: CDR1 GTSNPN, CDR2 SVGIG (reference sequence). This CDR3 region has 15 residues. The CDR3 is CAWSVAVNSGNTIYF. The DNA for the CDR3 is TGTGCCTGGAGTGTAGCGGTCAACTCTGGAAACACCATATATTTT.

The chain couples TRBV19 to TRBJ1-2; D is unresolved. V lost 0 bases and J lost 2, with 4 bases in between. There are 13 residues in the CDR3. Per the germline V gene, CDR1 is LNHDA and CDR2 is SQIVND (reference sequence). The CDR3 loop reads CASSIDRNYGYTF. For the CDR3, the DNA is TGTGCCAGTAGTATAGATAGAAACTATGGCTACACCTTC.

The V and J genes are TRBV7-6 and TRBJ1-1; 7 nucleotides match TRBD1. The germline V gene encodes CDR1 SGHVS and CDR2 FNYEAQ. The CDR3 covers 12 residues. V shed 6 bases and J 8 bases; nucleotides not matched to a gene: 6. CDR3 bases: TGTGCCAGCAGTCAGACAGGGTCCGAAGCTTTCTTT. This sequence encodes CASSQTGSEAFF.

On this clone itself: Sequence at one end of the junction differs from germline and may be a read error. The CDR3 here is CATSSGINIGELFF. DNA for the CDR3: TGTGCCACCAGCAGTGGCATAAACATCGGGGAGCTGTTTTTT. The chain employs TRBV15 and TRBJ2-2; unclear D gene. Germline values: CDR1 LNHNV, CDR2 YYDKDF (reference sequence). This CDR3 contains 14 residues.

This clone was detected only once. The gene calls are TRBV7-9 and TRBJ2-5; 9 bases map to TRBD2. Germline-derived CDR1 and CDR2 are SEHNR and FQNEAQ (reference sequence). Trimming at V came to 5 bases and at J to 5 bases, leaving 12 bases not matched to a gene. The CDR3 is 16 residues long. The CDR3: CASSERPGLAGETQYF. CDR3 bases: TGTGCCAGCAGCGAACGCCCGGGACTAGCCGGGGAGACCCAGTACTTC.

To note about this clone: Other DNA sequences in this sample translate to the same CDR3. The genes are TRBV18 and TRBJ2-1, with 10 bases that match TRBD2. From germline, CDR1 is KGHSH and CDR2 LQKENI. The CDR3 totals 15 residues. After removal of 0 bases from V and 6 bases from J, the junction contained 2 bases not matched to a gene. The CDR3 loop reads CASSPPGLASNEQFF. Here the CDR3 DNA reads TGTGCCAGCTCACCACCGGGACTAGCGTCCAATGAGCAGTTCTTC.

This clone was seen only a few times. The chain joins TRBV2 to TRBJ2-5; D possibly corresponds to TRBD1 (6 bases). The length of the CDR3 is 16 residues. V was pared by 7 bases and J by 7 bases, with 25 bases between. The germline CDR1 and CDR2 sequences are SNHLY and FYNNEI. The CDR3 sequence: CASTLPGQGVKGTQYF. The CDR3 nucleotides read TGTGCCAGCACCCTCCCGGGACAAGGGGTGAAGGGGACCCAGTACTTC.

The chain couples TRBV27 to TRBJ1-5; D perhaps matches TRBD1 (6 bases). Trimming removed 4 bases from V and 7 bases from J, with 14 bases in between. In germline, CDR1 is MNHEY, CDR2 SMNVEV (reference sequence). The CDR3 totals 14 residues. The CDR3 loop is CASSSDRRGQPQHF. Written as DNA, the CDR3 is TGTGCCAGCAGTTCCGACAGGAGAGGACAGCCCCAGCATTTT.

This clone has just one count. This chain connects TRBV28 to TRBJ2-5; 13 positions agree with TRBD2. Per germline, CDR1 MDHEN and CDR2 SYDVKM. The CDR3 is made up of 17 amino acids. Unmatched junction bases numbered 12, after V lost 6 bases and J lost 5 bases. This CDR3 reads CASSRGTSGVWGETQYF. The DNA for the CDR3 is TGTGCCAGCAGCCGGGGGACTAGCGGGGTCTGGGGGGAGACCCAGTACTTC.

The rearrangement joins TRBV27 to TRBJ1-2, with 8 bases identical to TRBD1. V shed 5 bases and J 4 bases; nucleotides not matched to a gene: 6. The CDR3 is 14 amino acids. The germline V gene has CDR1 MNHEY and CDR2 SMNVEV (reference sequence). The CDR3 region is CASSTRTGSYGYTF. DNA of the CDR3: TGTGCCAGCAGTACTAGGACAGGGAGCTATGGCTACACCTTC.

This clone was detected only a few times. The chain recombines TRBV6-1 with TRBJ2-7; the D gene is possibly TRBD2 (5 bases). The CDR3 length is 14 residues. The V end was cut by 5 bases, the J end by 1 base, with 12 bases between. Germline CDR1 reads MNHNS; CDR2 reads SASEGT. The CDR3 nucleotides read TGTGCCAGCAGTCGGGGAAGGGCATCCTACGAGCAGTACGTC. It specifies CASSRGRASYEQYV.

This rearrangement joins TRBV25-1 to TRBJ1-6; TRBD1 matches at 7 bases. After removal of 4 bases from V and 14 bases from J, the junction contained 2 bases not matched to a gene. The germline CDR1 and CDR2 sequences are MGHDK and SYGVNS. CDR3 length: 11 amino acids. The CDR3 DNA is TGTGCCAGCAGTGGGACAGGTACCCTCCACTTT. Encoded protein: CASSGTGTLHF.

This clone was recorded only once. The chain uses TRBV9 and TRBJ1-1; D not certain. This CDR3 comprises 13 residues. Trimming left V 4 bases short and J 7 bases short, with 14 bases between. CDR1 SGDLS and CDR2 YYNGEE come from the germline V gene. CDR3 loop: CASSTWGVDEAFF. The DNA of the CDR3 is TGTGCCAGCAGCACATGGGGAGTGGATGAAGCTTTCTTT.

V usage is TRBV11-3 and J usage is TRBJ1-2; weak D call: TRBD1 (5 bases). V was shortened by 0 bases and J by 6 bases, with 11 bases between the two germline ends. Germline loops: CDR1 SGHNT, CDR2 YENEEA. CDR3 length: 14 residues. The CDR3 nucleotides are TGTGCCAGCAGCTTAGAGGGCAGGGTGGATGGCTACACCTTC. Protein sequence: CASSLEGRVDGYTF. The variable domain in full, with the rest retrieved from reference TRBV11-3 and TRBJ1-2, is EAGVVQSPRYKIIEKKQPVAFWCNPISGHNTLYWYLQNLGQGPELLIRYENEEAVDDSQLPKDRFSAERLKGVDSTLKIQPAELGDSAVYLCASSLEGRVDGYTFGSGTRLTVV.

CDR3 residues: CAWRREGSNEQFF. The DNA of the CDR3 is TGTGCCTGGAGGAGGGAGGGGAGCAATGAGCAGTTCTTC. The chain links TRBV30 to TRBJ2-1; the match to TRBD2 covers 7 bases. The germline V gene has CDR1 GTSNPN and CDR2 SVGIG (reference sequence). Trimming removed 3 bases from V and 6 bases from J; junction bases left unmatched: 5. The CDR3 consists of 13 residues.

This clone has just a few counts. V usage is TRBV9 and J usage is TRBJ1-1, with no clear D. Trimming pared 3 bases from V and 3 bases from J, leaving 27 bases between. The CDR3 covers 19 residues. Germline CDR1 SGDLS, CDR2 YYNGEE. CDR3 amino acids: CASSASMTDYLEWDTEAFF. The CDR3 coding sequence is TGTGCCAGCAGCGCCTCTATGACCGACTACCTTGAATGGGACACTGAAGCTTTCTTT.

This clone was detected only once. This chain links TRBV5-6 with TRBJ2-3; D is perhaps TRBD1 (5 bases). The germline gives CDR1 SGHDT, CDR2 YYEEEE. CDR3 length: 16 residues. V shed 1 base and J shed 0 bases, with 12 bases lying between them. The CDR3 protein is CASSLLWQGSTDTQYF. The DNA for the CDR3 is TGTGCCAGCAGCTTGCTCTGGCAGGGCAGCACAGATACGCAGTATTTT.

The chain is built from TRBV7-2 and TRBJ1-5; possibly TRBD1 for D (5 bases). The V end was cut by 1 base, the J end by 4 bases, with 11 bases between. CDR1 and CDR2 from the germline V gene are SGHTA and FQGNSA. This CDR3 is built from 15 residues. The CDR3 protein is CASSLVQGLNQPQHF. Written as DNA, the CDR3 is TGTGCCAGCAGCTTAGTCCAGGGCCTTAATCAGCCCCAGCATTTT.